This T cell receptor (beta chain) was profiled in a study of CD8 T cells in ankylosing spondylitis. Overall study results and limits: It appeared that ankylosing spondylitis blood was characterized by a TCR beta motif of several highly homologous variants.

V was pared by 4 bases and J by 4 bases, with 7 bases between. From germline, CDR1 is MNHNY and CDR2 SVGAGI (reference sequence). The CDR3 sequence is 12 residues long. TCRdb itself ran the 5' RACE reads through MiXCR, one entry per CDR3 protein. This table has 700,000 to 850,000 distinct CDR3 sequences, approximately 12% appearing once. With regard to this clonotype: As yet, its antigen is unknown.

The sample was blood, either unsorted or a sorted T cell fraction (not recorded which). The chain employs TRBV6-6 and TRBJ1-2, with D unclear. The receptor comes from a male donor with ankylosing spondylitis. Here the CDR3 DNA reads TGTGCCAGCAGTTCCCCCCTCTATGGCTACACCTTC. Residues: CASSSPLYGYTF.